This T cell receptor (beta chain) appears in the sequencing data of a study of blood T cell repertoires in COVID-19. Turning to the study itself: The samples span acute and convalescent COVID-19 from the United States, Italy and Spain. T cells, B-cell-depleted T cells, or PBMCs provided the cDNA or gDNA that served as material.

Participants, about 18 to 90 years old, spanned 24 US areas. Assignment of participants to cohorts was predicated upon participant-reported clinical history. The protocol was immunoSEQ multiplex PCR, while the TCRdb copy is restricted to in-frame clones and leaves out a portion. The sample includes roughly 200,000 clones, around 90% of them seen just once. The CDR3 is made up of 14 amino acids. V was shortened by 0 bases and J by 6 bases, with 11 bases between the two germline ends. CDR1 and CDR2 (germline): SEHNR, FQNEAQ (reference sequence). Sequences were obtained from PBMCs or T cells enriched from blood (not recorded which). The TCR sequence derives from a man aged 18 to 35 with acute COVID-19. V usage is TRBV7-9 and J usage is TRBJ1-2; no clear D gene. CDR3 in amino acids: CASSLASDLDGYTF. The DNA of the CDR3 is TGTGCCAGCAGCTTAGCGTCGGACTTAGATGGCTACACCTTC. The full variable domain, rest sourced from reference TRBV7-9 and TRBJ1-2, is DTGVSQNPRHKITKRGQNVTFRCDPISEHNRLYWYRQTLGQGPEFLTYFQNEAQLEKSRLLSDRFSAERPKGSFSTLEIQRTEQGDSAMYLCASSLASDLDGYTFGSGTRLTVV.